A single sample gave rise to the 9 T cell receptor beta chains below, sequenced in a study of blood T cell repertoires in COVID-19. Produced via immunoSEQ multiplex PCR; TCRdb's table is partial and in-frame only. This sample has 310,000 or so clones, with around 89% found just once. The sample was peripheral blood. The receptor set was obtained from a woman between 45 and 60 years old with active or convalescent COVID-19.

This sequence joins TRBV7-9 and TRBJ2-7; D is ambiguous. Germline V gene data show CDR1 as SEHNR and CDR2 as FQNEAQ (reference sequence). V gave up 1 base and J gave up 0 bases, with 10 bases separating them. The CDR3 runs to 15 residues. DNA for the CDR3: TGTGCCAGCAGCTTAGTGTCTAAGAGCTCCTACGAGCAGTACTTC. Its protein product is CASSLVSKSSYEQYF.

Here the CDR3 DNA reads TGTGCCAGCAGTTTAACGGAACAGGGGGCCGGAGCTTTCTTT. Encoded protein: CASSLTEQGAGAFF. V and J are TRBV28 and TRBJ1-1, with 9 bases fitting TRBD1. The CDR3 has 14 residues. J gave up 10 bases and V 2 bases, and 8 bases lay outside the gene matches. The germline CDR1 and CDR2 sequences are MDHEN and SYDVKM.

The gene calls are TRBV7-2 and TRBJ2-7; D is perhaps TRBD2 (6 bases). Germline V gene data show CDR1 as SGHTA and CDR2 as FQGNSA. With 5 bases removed from V and 5 bases from J, the gap between germline ends came to 19 bases. The CDR3 has 15 amino acids. CDR3 region: CASSPTGTDVHEQYF. CDR3 bases: TGTGCCAGCAGCCCCACCGGGACTGATGTGCACGAGCAGTACTTC.

The genes are TRBV7-9 and TRBJ1-2; 7 bases align to TRBD1. Germline loops: CDR1 SEHNR, CDR2 FQNEAQ (reference sequence). J was trimmed by 3 bases and V by 0 bases; bases with no gene match: 10. CDR3 length equals 17 residues. The CDR3 sequence is CASSLALFGTDDYGYTF. In DNA, the CDR3 is TGTGCCAGCAGCTTAGCGCTATTCGGGACAGACGACTATGGCTACACCTTC.

V gene TRBV4-2 combines with J gene TRBJ2-7, with TRBD1 matching over 10 bases. Per germline, CDR1 LGHNA and CDR2 YNFKEQ. This CDR3 has 15 residues. V lost 5 bases, J lost 3 bases, and 7 bases stayed unmatched. CDR3: CASSEPGQGSYEQYF. In DNA, the CDR3 is TGTGCCAGCAGCGAACCGGGACAGGGGAGCTACGAGCAGTACTTC.

This rearrangement joins TRBV5-1 to TRBJ2-3, with TRBD2 matching over 9 bases. Germline values: CDR1 SGHRS, CDR2 YFSETQ. The junction had 7 bases not matched to a gene; V was cut back by 0 bases and J by 2 bases. The CDR3 length is 17 residues. The CDR3 protein is CASSLAPSGVITDTQYF. CDR3 DNA sequence: TGCGCCAGCAGCTTGGCACCTAGCGGGGTTATCACAGATACGCAGTATTTT. Full variable domain (rest looked up from reference TRBV5-1 and TRBJ2-3): KAGVTQTPRYLIKTRGQQVTLSCSPISGHRSVSWYQQTPGQGLQFLFEYFSETQRNKGNFPGRFSGRQFSNSRSEMNVSTLELGDSALYLCASSLAPSGVITDTQYFGPGTRLTVL.

The chain is built from TRBV19 and TRBJ2-7; 8 nucleotides match TRBD2. The CDR3 covers 18 residues. In germline, CDR1 is LNHDA, CDR2 SQIVND (reference sequence). Germline trimming cut 9 bases from V and 2 bases from J; bases unmatched to any gene: 21. CDR3 loop: CARPKGLEPSGGTYEQYF. The CDR3 region has the DNA TGTGCCAGGCCCAAGGGACTAGAGCCATCGGGGGGGACCTACGAGCAGTACTTC.

This rearrangement joins TRBV12-5 to TRBJ1-5, with TRBD1 matching 7 bases. Looked up from germline, CDR1 is LGHNT and CDR2 is FRNRAP. The CDR3 length is 12 residues. In DNA, the CDR3 is TGTGCCAGGGGGGATAGCAATCAGCCCCAGCATTTT. Translated, it gives CARGDSNQPQHF.

This chain uses TRBV6-5 with TRBJ2-7; D is unclear. Germline V lookup: CDR1 MNHEY, CDR2 SVGAGI. This CDR3 has 13 amino acids. The V and J ends lost 4 bases and 6 bases respectively, with 13 bases between them. CDR3 protein: CASSSSRGSEQYF. As DNA, the CDR3 is TGTGCCAGCAGTTCCAGCAGAGGTTCCGAGCAGTACTTC.